This T cell receptor (beta chain) was retrieved from a study of shared clonotypes between healthy human individuals. Regarding the study as a whole: The represented genetic and exposure-history diversity was limited by the small number of donors.

Using immunoSEQ multiplex PCR, the repertoire was profiled, and TCRdb retains in-frame clones only, with some absent. The sample lists about 2.4 million clones, more than 90% seen once, with roughly 0.14% in the top ten. As regards this clone: Its target is unknown.

Deletions cut 6 bases from V and 0 bases from J, with 17 bases between. The CDR3 is made up of 17 amino acids. The germline CDR1 and CDR2 sequences are ENHRY and SYGVKD. The sequence was collected from a man aged 18 to 29 in good health. The chain employs TRBV10-3 and TRBJ2-2, with D perhaps TRBD2 (6 bases). The sample was naive CD4+ T cells sorted from blood. Noted subset: CD45RA+ positively selected. CDR3 region: CAIRPSLAVANTGELFF. CDR3 coding DNA: TGTGCCATCAGGCCGTCCTTAGCGGTTGCGAACACCGGGGAGCTGTTTTTT.